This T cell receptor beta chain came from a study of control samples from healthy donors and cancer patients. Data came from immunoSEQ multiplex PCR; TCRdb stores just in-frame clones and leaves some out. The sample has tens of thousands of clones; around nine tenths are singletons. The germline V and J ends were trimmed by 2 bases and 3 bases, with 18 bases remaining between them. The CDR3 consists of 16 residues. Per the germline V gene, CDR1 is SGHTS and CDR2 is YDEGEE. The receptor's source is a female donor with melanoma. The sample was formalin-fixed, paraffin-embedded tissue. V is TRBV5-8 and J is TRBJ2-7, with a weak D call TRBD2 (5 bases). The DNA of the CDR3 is TGTGCCAGCAGCTTTTTTCAGGCAAAGGCGGGCTACGAGCAGTACTTC. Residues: CASSFFQAKAGYEQYF.